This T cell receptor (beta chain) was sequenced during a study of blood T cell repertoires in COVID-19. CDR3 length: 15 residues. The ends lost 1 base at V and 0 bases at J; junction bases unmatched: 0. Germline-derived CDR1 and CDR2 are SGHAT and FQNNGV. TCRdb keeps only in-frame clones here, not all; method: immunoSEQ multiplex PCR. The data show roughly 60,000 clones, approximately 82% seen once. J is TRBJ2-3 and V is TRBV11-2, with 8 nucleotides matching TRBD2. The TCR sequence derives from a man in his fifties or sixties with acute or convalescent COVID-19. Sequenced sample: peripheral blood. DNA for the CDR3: TGTGCCAGCAGCTTAGCGGGGGGGAGCACAGATACGCAGTATTTT. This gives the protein CASSLAGGSTDTQYF. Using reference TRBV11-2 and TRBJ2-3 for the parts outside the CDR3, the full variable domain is EAGVAQSPRYKIIEKRQSVAFWCNPISGHATLYWYQQILGQGPKLLIQFQNNGVVDDSQLPKDRFSAERLKGVDSTLKIQPAKLEDSAVYLCASSLAGGSTDTQYFGPGTRLTVL.